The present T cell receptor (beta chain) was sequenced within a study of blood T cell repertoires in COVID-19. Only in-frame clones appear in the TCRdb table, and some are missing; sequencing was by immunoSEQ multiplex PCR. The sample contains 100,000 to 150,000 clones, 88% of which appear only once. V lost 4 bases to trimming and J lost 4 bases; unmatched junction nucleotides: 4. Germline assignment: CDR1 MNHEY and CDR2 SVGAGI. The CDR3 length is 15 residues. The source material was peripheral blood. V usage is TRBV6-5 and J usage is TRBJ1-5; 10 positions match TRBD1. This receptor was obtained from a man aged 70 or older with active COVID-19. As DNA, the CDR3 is TGTGCCAGCAGTTCTGGGACAGGGGTTAATCAGCCCCAGCATTTT. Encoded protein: CASSSGTGVNQPQHF.